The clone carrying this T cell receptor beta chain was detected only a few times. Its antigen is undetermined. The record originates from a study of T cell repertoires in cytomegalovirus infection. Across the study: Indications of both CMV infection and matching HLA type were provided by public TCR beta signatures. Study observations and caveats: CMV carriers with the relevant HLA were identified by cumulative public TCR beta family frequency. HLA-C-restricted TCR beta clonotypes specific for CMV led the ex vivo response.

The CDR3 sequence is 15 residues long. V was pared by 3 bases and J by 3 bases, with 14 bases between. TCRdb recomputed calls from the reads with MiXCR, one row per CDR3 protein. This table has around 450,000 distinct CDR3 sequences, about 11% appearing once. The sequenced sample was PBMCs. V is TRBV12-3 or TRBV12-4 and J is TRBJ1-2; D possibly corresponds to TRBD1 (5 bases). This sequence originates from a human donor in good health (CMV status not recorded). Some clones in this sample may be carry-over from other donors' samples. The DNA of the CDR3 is TGTGCCAGCAGTTTGGCCGCGGGACCGCACTATGGCTACACCTTC. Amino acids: CASSLAAGPHYGYTF.